Detailed here is one TCR beta chain. The sample comes from a study of CD8 T cells in Susac syndrome. Random-hexamer reverse transcription was applied to roughly 0.5 to 1 ug RNA. In TCRdb, the immunoSEQ multiplex PCR reads were re-called with MiXCR into one record per CDR3 protein. The sample has under 110,000 distinct CDR3 sequences; around 94% are singletons. The CDR3 runs 12 residues. With V trimmed by 6 bases and J by 9 bases, 8 bases remained unmatched. CDR1 is DFQATT, CDR2 SNEGSKA, per germline (reference sequence). The source material was CD8+ T cells from PBMCs. The clonotype was recovered from a human donor with Susac syndrome. The gene calls are TRBV20-1 and TRBJ2-1, with 7 bases that match TRBD1. The CDR3 bases are TGCAGTGCCCCACCAGGGGGTGGTGAGCAGTTCTTC. It codes for CSAPPGGGEQFF.